Below, 5 T cell receptor beta chains from the same sample are listed, as sequenced in a study of blood T cells in healthy people across ages. A J-beta primer mix and a sample-barcoded 5' primer were used in a second PCR of about 7 to 12 cycles. MiXCR was run by TCRdb on the 5' RACE reads, yielding one entry per CDR3 protein. This repertoire shows roughly 1.6 million distinct CDR3 sequences, 30% to 35% found once; its top ten account for 10% to 12%. Sequenced sample: blood. The receptors were gathered from a woman under 40 in good health.

This clonotype came up many times. The chain carries TRBV7-9 and TRBJ2-7; D remains unclear. The CDR3 length is 14 residues. V was shortened by 1 base and J by 2 bases, with 9 bases between the two germline ends. Germline CDR1 SEHNR, CDR2 FQNEAQ (reference sequence). The CDR3 loop is CASSLGGNAYEQYF. CDR3 sequence (DNA): TGTGCCAGCAGCTTAGGAGGCAATGCCTACGAGCAGTACTTC.

This clonotype turned up a few times. The chain joins TRBV7-2 to TRBJ1-2; D ambiguous. Germline CDR1 is SGHTA and CDR2 is FQGNSA. Trimming shortened V by 7 bases and J by 4 bases, and 13 bases separated the two germline ends. This CDR3 contains 13 residues. The CDR3 DNA sequence: TGTGCCAGCACCCCGTCGCAGTTCTATGGCTACACCTTC. Protein sequence: CASTPSQFYGYTF.

In this sample, this clonotype turned up many times. V usage is TRBV20-1 and J usage is TRBJ1-2; D not certain. The CDR3 length is 12 residues. The V gene's germline CDR1 is DFQATT and CDR2 SNEGSKA (reference sequence). The V and J ends lost 1 base and 0 bases respectively, with 3 bases between them. The CDR3 reads CSARAANYGYTF. CDR3 in DNA: TGCAGTGCTAGAGCGGCTAACTATGGCTACACCTTC.

In this sample, this clonotype turned up a few times. The V gene is TRBV5-1, the J gene TRBJ1-1; 7 bases fit TRBD1. V was clipped by 2 bases and J by 1 base; unmatched bases: 5. Germline V CDR1 and CDR2: SGHRS, YFSETQ. The CDR3 totals 15 residues. In nucleotides, the CDR3 is TGCGCCAGCAGCTTTACCGGGACAGAGAACACTGAAGCTTTCTTT. It specifies CASSFTGTENTEAFF.

In this sample, this clonotype turned up a few times. The chain is built from TRBV29-1 and TRBJ1-2; the D gene is possibly TRBD1 (6 bases). V was trimmed by 4 bases and J by 1 base, leaving 10 bases between them. CDR1 is SQVTM and CDR2 is ANQGSEA in the germline V gene. This CDR3 has 13 residues. The CDR3 DNA reads TGCAGCGTTGCCTACAGGGTTAACTATGGCTACACCTTC. Translation: CSVAYRVNYGYTF. Full variable domain (remainder filled in from reference TRBV29-1 and TRBJ1-2): SAVISQKPSRDICQRGTSLTIQCQVDSQVTMMFWYRQQPGQSLTLIATANQGSEATYESGFVIDKFPISRPNLTFSTLTVSNMSPEDSSIYLCSVAYRVNYGYTFGSGTRLTVV.